The 24 T cell receptor beta chains reported below all come from one sample, sequenced in a study of blood T cell repertoires in COVID-19 (dated by TCRdb to 2018 to 2020). Library construction relied on the immunoSEQ multiplex PCR assay. The table was pulled from immuneACCESS by TCRdb, which kept in-frame rearrangements only. Such tables lose some clones; where checked, under half of the loss comes from unresolved V genes, and the rest has no known cause. This sample gives approximately 280,000 clones in total; around 86% of them show up just once. Roughly 2.2% of the sample rests with the top ten. Sequenced sample: peripheral blood. These receptors all come from a man aged 45 to 65 with acute or convalescent COVID-19.

The V call is TRBV18, the J call TRBJ1-2, with 7 bases that match TRBD1. V shed 5 bases and J 0 bases; nucleotides not matched to a gene: 3. This CDR3 has 14 residues. Germline CDR1 and CDR2: KGHSH and LQKENI. CDR3 protein: CASSLDRTNYGYTF. For the CDR3, the DNA is TGTGCCAGCTCATTGGACAGGACTAACTATGGCTACACCTTC.

V usage is TRBV9 and J usage is TRBJ2-7; TRBD1 agrees at 7 bases. With 6 bases clipped from V and 0 bases from J, the junction kept 6 bases outside the gene matches. The germline V gene encodes CDR1 SGDLS and CDR2 YYNGEE. The CDR3 has 14 amino acids. CDR3 sequence (DNA): TGTGCCAGCACCCCAACAGGGGACTCCTACGAGCAGTACTTC. Translating it yields CASTPTGDSYEQYF. Complete variable domain (other parts from reference TRBV9 and TRBJ2-7): DSGVTQTPKHLITATGQRVTLRCSPRSGDLSVYWYQQSLDQGLQFLIQYYNGEERAKGNILERFSAQQFPDLHSELNLSSLELGDSALYFCASTPTGDSYEQYFGPGTRLTVT.

The gene calls are TRBV12-5 and TRBJ1-1; possible D gene TRBD1, 5 bases. The CDR3 is 11 amino acids. The germline CDR1 and CDR2 sequences are LGHNT and FRNRAP. Trimming took 8 bases from V and 11 from J, leaving 15 bases between them. In nucleotides, the CDR3 is TGTGCTAGTTACTCAGGGCCCTTGGCTTTCTTT. Protein product: CASYSGPLAFF. Looking up the rest from reference TRBV12-5 and TRBJ1-1 gives the full variable domain: DARVTQTPRHKVTEMGQEVTMRCQPILGHNTVFWYRQTMMQGLELLAYFRNRAPLDDSGMPKDRFSAEMPDATLATLKIQPSEPRDSAVYFCASYSGPLAFFGQGTRLTVV.

This sequence joins TRBV3-1 (or the pseudogene TRBV3-2) and TRBJ2-2, with 11 nucleotides matching TRBD2. V lost 4 bases to trimming and J lost 6 bases; unmatched junction nucleotides: 4. Looked up from germline, CDR1 is LGHDT and CDR2 is YNNKEL (reference sequence). The CDR3 runs 15 residues. The CDR3 protein is CASSLISGGAGELFF. CDR3 DNA: TGTGCCAGCAGCCTGATTAGCGGGGGGGCCGGGGAGCTGTTTTTT.

The V call is TRBV5-1, the J call TRBJ2-7, with D possibly being TRBD2 (5 bases). Trimming stripped 4 bases from V and 3 bases from J, with 20 bases between. Per germline, CDR1 SGHRS and CDR2 YFSETQ. The CDR3 has 16 amino acids. DNA of the CDR3: TGCGCCAGCAGCCCGGGATTGACAAGGTGGGACTACGAGCAGTACTTC. Translating gives CASSPGLTRWDYEQYF.

This chain uses TRBV15 with TRBJ2-1; TRBD2 is a possible D gene (6 bases). CDR3 length equals 17 residues. V was shortened by 0 bases and J by 5 bases, with 17 bases between the two germline ends. The germline CDR1 and CDR2 sequences are LNHNV and YYDKDF (reference sequence). The CDR3 DNA is TGTGCCACCAGCAGAGAAAGTCCGGGGGAGGCCCACAATGAGCAGTTCTTC. Translation gives CATSRESPGEAHNEQFF.

There are a few counts of this clone. This chain connects TRBV7-9 to TRBJ2-7; 9 bases agree with TRBD1. CDR3 length: 15 amino acids. Trimming at V came to 5 bases and at J to 2 bases, leaving 7 bases not matched to a gene. Germline V gene sequence: CDR1 SEHNR, CDR2 FQNEAQ (reference sequence). The CDR3 bases are TGTGCCAGCAGCACGACGGGACAGGGAACCTACGAGCAGTACTTC. Amino acid sequence: CASSTTGQGTYEQYF.

V gene TRBV9 combines with J gene TRBJ2-1; 7 bases line up with TRBD2. V lost 4 bases and J lost 1; bases outside the gene matches: 8. This CDR3 contains 16 residues. CDR1 and CDR2 (germline): SGDLS, YYNGEE. The CDR3 loop reads CASSPVAGVSYNEQFF. The CDR3 bases are TGTGCCAGCAGCCCCGTCGCGGGGGTTTCCTACAATGAGCAGTTCTTC.

The J gene is TRBJ1-2, the V gene TRBV19, with D possibly TRBD1 on 6 matching bases. The CDR3 is 13 residues long. With 6 bases removed from V and 6 bases from J, the gap between germline ends came to 14 bases. CDR1 is LNHDA, CDR2 SQIVND, per germline (reference sequence). The CDR3 reads CASSPQGTNGYTF. In nucleotides, the CDR3 is TGTGCCAGTAGCCCACAGGGAACGAATGGCTACACCTTC.

This clone was counted between two and nine times. The rearrangement joins TRBV5-1 to TRBJ2-2, with 8 bases lining up with TRBD1. The length of the CDR3 is 15 residues. Germline CDR1 reads SGHRS; CDR2 reads YFSETQ. V lost 6 bases to trimming and J lost 5 bases; unmatched junction nucleotides: 9. The DNA for the CDR3 is TGCGCCAGCACCCAGGGGGCCGTTTGGACCGGGGAGCTGTTTTTT. This codes for CASTQGAVWTGELFF. The full variable domain, with the rest looked up from reference TRBV5-1 and TRBJ2-2, is KAGVTQTPRYLIKTRGQQVTLSCSPISGHRSVSWYQQTPGQGLQFLFEYFSETQRNKGNFPGRFSGRQFSNSRSEMNVSTLELGDSALYLCASTQGAVWTGELFFGEGSRLTVL.

V and J are TRBV7-8 and TRBJ1-2, with 7 bases that match TRBD1. This CDR3 has 14 residues. V lost 5 bases, J lost 3 bases, and 6 bases stayed unmatched. Germline lookup yields CDR1 SGHVS and CDR2 FQNEAQ. CDR3 DNA sequence: TGTGCCAGCAGCCAAAGGGGGCTGGACTATGGCTACACCTTC. It yields the protein CASSQRGLDYGYTF.

The J gene is TRBJ2-3, the V gene TRBV6-5; 8 bases fit TRBD2. The junction had 5 bases not matched to a gene; V was cut back by 0 bases and J by 3 bases. The germline CDR1 and CDR2 sequences are MNHEY and SVGAGI. The CDR3 runs 16 residues. Here the CDR3 DNA reads TGTGCCAGCAGTTACTCAGGCGGGGGGATGACAGATACGCAGTATTTT. This codes for CASSYSGGGMTDTQYF.

The chain joins TRBV19 to TRBJ1-2; 8 bases align to TRBD1. V dropped 6 bases and J dropped 3; count of bases not matched to a gene: 3. The CDR3 covers 13 residues. The germline CDR1 and CDR2 sequences are LNHDA and SQIVND (reference sequence). The CDR3 bases are TGTGCCAGTAGCCCGACAGGGGACTATGGCTACACCTTC. It specifies CASSPTGDYGYTF.

V is TRBV4-1 and J is TRBJ1-1; 10 nucleotides align to TRBD1. Germline values: CDR1 MGHRA, CDR2 YSYEKL. The CDR3 is 15 amino acids. The junction had 5 bases not matched to a gene; V was cut back by 3 bases and J by 4 bases. CDR3 sequence: CASSQWTGGSTEAFF. The CDR3 nucleotides are TGCGCCAGCAGCCAGTGGACAGGGGGTAGCACTGAAGCTTTCTTT.

V is TRBV7-9 and J is TRBJ1-3; D perhaps matches TRBD1 (6 bases). Germline CDR1 reads SEHNR; CDR2 reads FQNEAQ (reference sequence). V shed 1 base and J shed 0 bases, with 13 bases lying between them. The CDR3 is 17 residues long. The CDR3 DNA sequence: TGTGCCAGCAGCTTAGTCTCGGGACACCGCTCTGGAAACACCATATATTTT. Its protein product is CASSLVSGHRSGNTIYF.

The chain combines TRBV29-1 with TRBJ1-6, with a possible D match to TRBD1 (5 bases). This CDR3 has 12 amino acids. Germline CDR1 is SQVTM and CDR2 is ANQGSEA. The germline V and J ends were trimmed by 4 bases and 7 bases, with 8 bases remaining between them. CDR3 sequence reads: CSVVTENSPLHF. The CDR3 coding sequence is TGCAGCGTTGTGACAGAGAATTCACCCCTCCACTTT.

The rearrangement joins TRBV15 to TRBJ1-1; the D is unclear. The CDR3 is 14 amino acids. V was cut by 0 bases and J by 4 bases, with 9 bases left in between. CDR1 and CDR2 from the germline V gene are LNHNV and YYDKDF (reference sequence). CDR3 loop: CATSRDPGSTEAFF. The CDR3 DNA follows: TGTGCCACCAGCAGAGATCCGGGAAGCACTGAAGCTTTCTTT.

The rearrangement uses TRBV14 and TRBJ1-4; 8 bases agree with TRBD1. CDR3 length: 14 residues. Germline CDR1 SGHDN, CDR2 FVKESK. The ends lost 4 bases at V and 7 bases at J; junction bases unmatched: 5. CDR3 nucleotide sequence: TGTGCCAGCAGCCCGACAGGGGAGGGTGAAAAACTGTTTTTT. This codes for CASSPTGEGEKLFF.

This chain connects TRBV14 to TRBJ2-1; 8 nucleotides line up with TRBD2. Germline CDR1 is SGHDN and CDR2 is FVKESK. V was pared by 1 base and J by 5 bases, with 10 bases of the junction left unmatched. This CDR3 has 17 residues. The CDR3 sequence is CASSQVYGGGLNNEQFF. CDR3 nucleotides: TGTGCCAGCAGCCAAGTGTATGGCGGGGGGTTAAACAATGAGCAGTTCTTC.

The genes are TRBV7-2 and TRBJ1-1; no reliable D call. The germline gives CDR1 SGHTA, CDR2 FQGNSA. The CDR3 sequence is 13 residues long. The germline V and J ends were trimmed by 8 bases and 0 bases, with 10 bases remaining between them. The CDR3 DNA sequence: TGTGCCAGCCATTACATGATGAACACTGAAGCTTTCTTT. It specifies CASHYMMNTEAFF.

V usage is TRBV3-1 (or the pseudogene TRBV3-2) and J usage is TRBJ1-1; D unresolved. V lost 2 bases and J lost 4, with 11 bases in between. This CDR3 spans 14 amino acids. Germline V CDR1 and CDR2: LGHDT, YNNKEL (reference sequence). The CDR3 DNA follows: TGTGCCAGCAGCCAACGGCAGGTGGGCACTGAAGCTTTCTTT. Translating it yields CASSQRQVGTEAFF.

This chain uses TRBV7-3 with TRBJ2-3, with TRBD2 matching over 8 bases. J was trimmed by 0 bases and V by 3 bases; bases with no gene match: 8. Per the germline V gene, CDR1 is SGHTA and CDR2 is FQGTGA. This CDR3 contains 17 residues. The CDR3 sequence is CASSLGLDFPSTDTQYF. CDR3 nucleotides: TGTGCCAGCAGCTTGGGACTAGACTTTCCAAGCACAGATACGCAGTATTTT.

The chain recombines TRBV4-2 with TRBJ2-3; 16 nucleotides align to TRBD2. The germline CDR1 and CDR2 sequences are LGHNA and YNFKEQ. CDR3 length: 19 amino acids. After removal of 2 bases from V and 4 bases from J, the junction contained 9 bases not matched to a gene. The CDR3: CASSQPVTGTSGGADTQYF. CDR3 sequence (DNA): TGTGCCAGCAGCCAACCCGTCACCGGGACTAGCGGGGGGGCAGATACGCAGTATTTT.

The rearrangement links TRBV10-3 to TRBJ2-3; 14 nucleotides match TRBD2. V shed 5 bases, J shed 5 bases, and the junction held 6 bases outside the gene matches. The CDR3 length is 16 residues. Germline CDR1 and CDR2: ENHRY and SYGVKD. CDR3 protein: CAISRLAGGPRDTQYF. The DNA of the CDR3 is TGTGCCATCAGTCGACTAGCGGGGGGGCCGAGAGATACGCAGTATTTT.